A selection of T cell receptor beta chains follows, all from one sample in a study of sequential checkpoint blockade in melanoma. Clones were read by immunoSEQ multiplex PCR, and TCRdb kept only the in-frame ones, dropping some. The repertoire holds 10,000 to 15,000 clones, with less than 70% as singletons. Material: CD8+ T cells sorted from blood (inferred from file names), obtained from a patient given nivolumab and ipilimumab in sequence. Receptors originate from a human donor with melanoma. Both conserved end residues are part of each CDR3. A D gene is named only where the DNA matches it firmly. The listing skips clone size in some rows; elsewhere it reads once, few, many or a size class.

D gene	J gene	V gene	clone size	CDR3 DNA	CDR3 protein
NA	TRBJ1-1	TRBV7-8	NA	TGTGCCAGCAGCTTAGCGTCAGGGGCGCTTGAAGCTTTCTTT	CASSLASGALEAFF
NA	TRBJ1-5	TRBV28	NA	TGTGCCAGCAGTTCCGGCCCAACAGGCTATAGCAATCAGCCCCAGCATTTT	CASSSGPTGYSNQPQHF
TRBD1	TRBJ1-2	TRBV30	NA	TGTGCCTGGAGTTGGGGGACAGGGTTATATGGCTACACCTTC	CAWSWGTGLYGYTF
NA	TRBJ2-1	TRBV7-9	NA	TGTGCCAGCAGCTTAGTGGTCGGACTTGCATCCTACAATGAGCAGTTCTTC	CASSLVVGLASYNEQFF
NA	TRBJ2-3	TRBV7-3	few	TGTGCCAGCAGCTTAACCCCCGGGAGCACAGATACGCAGTATTTT	CASSLTPGSTDTQYF
TRBD1	TRBJ2-7	TRBV2	few	TGTGCCAGCTGTGGGACAGACGACTCCTACGAGCAGTACTTC	CASCGTDDSYEQYF
TRBD1	TRBJ2-5	TRBV13	medium-sized	TGTGCCAGCAGCCAAGGACAGGGGATCCCAGAGACCCAGTACTTC	CASSQGQGIPETQYF
TRBD1	TRBJ2-7	TRBV6-5	NA	TGTGCCAGCGGCATAGGACAGGGCCCGTTGGAGCAGTACTTC	CASGIGQGPLEQYF
NA	TRBJ2-7	TRBV30	few	TGTGCCTGGAGTGTTGAGGGAGTAGCCTACGAGCAGTACTTC	CAWSVEGVAYEQYF
TRBD1	TRBJ1-1	TRBV29-1	NA	TGCAGCGTTGAAGGCTGGGACAGCCGGGGCACTGAAGCTTTCTTT	CSVEGWDSRGTEAFF
TRBD2	TRBJ2-1	TRBV28	few	TGTGCCAGTATAAAAGCGGGAGAAAACAATGAGCAGTTCTTC	CASIKAGENNEQFF
TRBD1	TRBJ1-3	TRBV19	NA	TGTGCCAGTAGTATAGGACAGGGAATGGATGGAAACACCATATATTTT	CASSIGQGMDGNTIYF
NA	TRBJ2-7	TRBV6-5	few	TGTGCCAGCAGTTACACAGGGAACTACGAGCAGTACTTC	CASSYTGNYEQYF
TRBD1	TRBJ2-5	TRBV2	once	TGTGCCAGCAGTGGAACGACGGGACAGGGGCAAGAGACCCAGTACTTC	CASSGTTGQGQETQYF
NA	TRBJ1-3	TRBV28	NA	TGTGCCAGCAGTCACCAGGTCAGGGCTGGAAACACCATATATTTT	CASSHQVRAGNTIYF
TRBD1	TRBJ1-5	TRBV9	NA	TGTGCCAGCAGCGTAGGACAGGGCGGCAATCAGCCCCAGCATTTT	CASSVGQGGNQPQHF
TRBD1	TRBJ2-5	TRBV4-2	NA	TGTGCCAGCAGCCCGTCGACAGGGGCGTCAGAGACCCAGTACTTC	CASSPSTGASETQYF
NA	TRBJ2-2	TRBV9	NA	TGTGCCAGCAGCGTGTTACTAGTTTCCGGGGAGCTGTTTTTT	CASSVLLVSGELFF
TRBD1	TRBJ2-3	TRBV10-3	NA	TGTGCCACACCGGGACAGAGCACAGATACGCAGTATTTT	CATPGQSTDTQYF
TRBD1	TRBJ2-7	TRBV7-2	few	TGTGCCAGCAGCGAAGACAGGGGAACCTACGAGCAGTACTTC	CASSEDRGTYEQYF
NA	TRBJ2-7	TRBV4-1	NA	TGCGCCAGCAGCCAGGCGGAGGCCTACGAGCAGTACTTC	CASSQAEAYEQYF
TRBD2	TRBJ2-7	TRBV6-1	NA	TGTGCCAGCAGTGGGGACTATTCCTACGAGCAGTACTTC	CASSGDYSYEQYF